This T cell receptor (beta chain) was identified during a study of beta chain features in type 1 diabetes. As for the study in general: What patients shared with healthy donors was a similar profile of age, gender and cell yields. Study-wide points: Junctions at VDJ sites from type 1 diabetes patients had fewer insertions and more deletions. PCR might favor shorter templates, but any such skew would affect patients and controls equally.

cDNA synthesis used the whole RNA isolate, giving expressed TCRB sequences. Sequencing used immunoSEQ multiplex PCR; TCRdb keeps in-frame clones, though not all of them. Altogether fewer than 900,000 clones are present, 15% to 20% being singletons, with the ten largest covering about 0.02%. On this clone itself: Its antigen remains unknown.

This CDR3 comprises 15 residues. The germline gives CDR1 SGHRS, CDR2 YFSETQ. The V and J ends lost 4 bases and 7 bases, in that order; junction bases with no gene match: 7. The material sequenced was naive CD4+ T cells from blood. J is TRBJ2-1 and V is TRBV5-1; 11 bases line up with TRBD1. This receptor was taken from a woman younger than 35 in good health. The CDR3 DNA reads TGCGCCAGCAGCAGGACAGGGGGCCGATTAAATGAGCAGTTCTTC. Its protein product is CASSRTGGRLNEQFF.